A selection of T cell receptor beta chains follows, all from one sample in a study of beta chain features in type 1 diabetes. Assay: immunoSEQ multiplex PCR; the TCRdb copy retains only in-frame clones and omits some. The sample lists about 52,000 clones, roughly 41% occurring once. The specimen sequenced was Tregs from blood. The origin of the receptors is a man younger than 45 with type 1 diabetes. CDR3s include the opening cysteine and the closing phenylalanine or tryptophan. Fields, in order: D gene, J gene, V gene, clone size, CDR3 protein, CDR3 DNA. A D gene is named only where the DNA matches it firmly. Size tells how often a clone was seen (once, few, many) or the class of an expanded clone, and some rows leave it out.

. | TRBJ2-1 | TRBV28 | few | CASSSPRELLF | TGTGCCAGCAGTTCCCCCCGGGAGCTCCTCTTC
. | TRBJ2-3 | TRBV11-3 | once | CASSHRSGSPSTDTQYF | TGTGCCAGCAGCCATCGGTCCGGGTCCCCTAGCACAGATACGCAGTATTTT
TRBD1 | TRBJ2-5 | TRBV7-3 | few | CASSLSGQGETQYF | TGTGCCAGCAGCTTAAGCGGACAGGGGGAGACCCAGTACTTC
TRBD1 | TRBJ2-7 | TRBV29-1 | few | CSVNGQGSYEQYF | TGCAGCGTTAACGGACAGGGATCCTACGAGCAGTACTTC
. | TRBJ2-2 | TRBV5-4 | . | CASSSRGGIGELFF | TGTGCCAGCAGCTCGAGGGGGGGTATCGGGGAGCTGTTTTTT
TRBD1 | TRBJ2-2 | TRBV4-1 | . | CASSQMTGGPGELFF | TGCGCCAGCAGCCAAATGACAGGGGGTCCCGGGGAGCTGTTTTTT
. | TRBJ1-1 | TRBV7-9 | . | CASSFTGIHTEAFF | TGTGCCAGCAGCTTCACAGGGATTCACACTGAAGCTTTCTTT
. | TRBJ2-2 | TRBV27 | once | CASNIRNPTRPNTGELFF | TGTGCCAGCAACATCAGAAATCCGACTAGGCCGAACACCGGGGAGCTGTTTTTT
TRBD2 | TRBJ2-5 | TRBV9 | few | CASSATGTTYQETQYF | TGTGCCAGCAGCGCAACCGGGACTACCTACCAAGAGACCCAGTACTTC
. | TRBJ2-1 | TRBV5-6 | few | CASSAKGGNEQFF | TGTGCCAGCAGCGCCAAAGGGGGCAATGAGCAGTTCTTC
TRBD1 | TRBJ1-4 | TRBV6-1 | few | CASRRTGDEKLFF | TGTGCCAGCAGAAGGACAGGGGATGAAAAACTGTTTTTT
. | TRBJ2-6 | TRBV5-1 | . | CASSLASPSSGANVLTF | TGCGCCAGCAGCTTGGCAAGCCCAAGCTCTGGGGCCAACGTCCTGACTTTC
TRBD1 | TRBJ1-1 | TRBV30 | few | CAWRTGTEAFF | TGTGCCTGGAGGACAGGGACTGAAGCTTTCTTT
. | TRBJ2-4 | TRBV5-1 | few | CASSSEVGLARGAQYF | TGCGCCAGCAGCTCGGAGGTCGGGCTAGCGAGGGGCGCTCAGTACTTC
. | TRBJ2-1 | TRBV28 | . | CASSTPLAYYNEQFF | TGTGCCAGCAGTACACCTCTAGCATACTACAATGAGCAGTTCTTC
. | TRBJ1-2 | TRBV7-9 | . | CASSPNNYGYTF | TGTGCCAGCAGTCCTAATAACTATGGCTACACCTTC
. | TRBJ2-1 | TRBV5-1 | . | CASSLGLVPNEQFF | TGCGCCAGCAGCTTGGGACTAGTTCCAAATGAGCAGTTCTTC
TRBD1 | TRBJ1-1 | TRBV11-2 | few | CASSTIGQGRRMNTEAFF | TGTGCCAGCAGCACCATTGGACAGGGGAGACGAATGAACACTGAAGCTTTCTTT
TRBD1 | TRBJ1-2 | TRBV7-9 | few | CASSPGTAGGYTF | TGTGCCAGCAGCCCGGGGACAGCCGGCGGCTACACCTTC
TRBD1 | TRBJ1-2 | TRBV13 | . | CASSIRRFWGTGGTF | TGTGCCAGCAGCATCCGGCGATTCTGGGGGACAGGTGGGACCTTC
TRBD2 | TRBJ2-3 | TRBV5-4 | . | CASSLSGRYSDTQYF | TGTGCCAGCAGCTTAAGCGGGAGGTATTCAGATACGCAGTATTTT
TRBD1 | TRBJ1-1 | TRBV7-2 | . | CASRTGQHTEAFF | TGTGCCAGCAGGACGGGACAGCACACTGAAGCTTTCTTT
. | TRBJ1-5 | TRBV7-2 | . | CASSTGLGETQHF | TGTGCCAGCAGCACGGGACTCGGCGAGACCCAGCATTTT
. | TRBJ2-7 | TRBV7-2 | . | CASSPGGPREQYF | TGTGCCAGCAGCCCAGGCGGGCCTCGGGAGCAGTACTTC
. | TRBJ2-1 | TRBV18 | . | CASSPNRGGRYNEQFF | TGTGCCAGCTCACCGAATAGAGGGGGTCGCTACAATGAGCAGTTCTTC
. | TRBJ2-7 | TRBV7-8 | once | CASSPSHRATYEQYF | TGTGCCAGCAGCCCATCTCACAGGGCAACCTACGAGCAGTACTTC
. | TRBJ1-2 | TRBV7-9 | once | CASSEGESGYTF | TGTGCCAGCAGCGAGGGGGAAAGCGGCTACACCTTC
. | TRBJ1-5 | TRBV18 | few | CASSPTSSGQPQHF | TGTGCCAGCTCACCAACAAGCTCAGGGCAGCCCCAGCATTTT
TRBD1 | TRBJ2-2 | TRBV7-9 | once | CASRKTGGYGGELFF | TGTGCCAGCAGGAAGACAGGGGGGTACGGCGGGGAGCTGTTTTTT
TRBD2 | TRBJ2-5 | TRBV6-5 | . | CASKALGGEETQYF | TGTGCCAGCAAGGCTTTGGGGGGGGAAGAGACCCAGTACTTC
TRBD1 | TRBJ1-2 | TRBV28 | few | CASRTGGSYGYTF | TGTGCCAGCAGAACAGGGGGTAGCTATGGCTACACCTTC
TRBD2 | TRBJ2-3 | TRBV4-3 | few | CASSQDLASGRSTDTQYF | TGCGCCAGCAGCCAAGATCTCGCTAGCGGGAGGAGCACAGATACGCAGTATTTT
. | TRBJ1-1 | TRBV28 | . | CASSIGGGGEGTEAFF | TGTGCCAGCAGTATCGGAGGCGGAGGGGAGGGCACTGAAGCTTTCTTT
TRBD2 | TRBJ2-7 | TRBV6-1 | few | CASSDWLAASGEQYF | TGTGCCAGCAGTGATTGGCTAGCGGCGTCTGGCGAGCAGTACTTC
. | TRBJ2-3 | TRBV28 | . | CASSLDSRGDTQYF | TGTGCCAGCAGTTTAGATTCAAGGGGAGATACGCAGTATTTT
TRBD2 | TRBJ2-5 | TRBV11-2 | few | CASSPSRLAELETQYF | TGTGCCAGCAGCCCCTCAAGACTAGCGGAGCTGGAGACCCAGTACTTC
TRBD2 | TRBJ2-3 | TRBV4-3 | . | CASSQDGGTSTDTQYF | TGCGCCAGCAGCCAAGACGGGGGGACGAGCACAGATACGCAGTATTTT
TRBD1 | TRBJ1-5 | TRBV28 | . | CASTPTGYQPQHF | TGTGCCAGCACCCCGACAGGGTATCAGCCCCAGCATTTT
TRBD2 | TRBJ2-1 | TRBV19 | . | CASSIRAGDENEQFF | TGTGCCAGTAGTATTAGAGCGGGAGACGAGAATGAGCAGTTCTTC
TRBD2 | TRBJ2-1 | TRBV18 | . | CASSPRLAGRSSYNEQFF | TGTGCCAGCTCACCCCGACTAGCGGGCCGGAGCTCCTACAATGAGCAGTTCTTC
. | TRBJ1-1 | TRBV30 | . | CAWSPDRLNTEAFF | TGTGCCTGGAGTCCCGACAGGTTGAACACTGAAGCTTTCTTT
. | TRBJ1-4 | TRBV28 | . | CASSLPGLMFF | TGTGCCAGCAGTCTTCCGGGACTAATGTTTTTT
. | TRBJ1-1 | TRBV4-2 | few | CASSQELRNTEAFF | TGTGCCAGCAGCCAAGAACTGAGGAACACTGAAGCTTTCTTT
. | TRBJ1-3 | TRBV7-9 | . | CASSLSLPSGNTIYF | TGTGCCAGCAGCTTAAGTCTACCCTCTGGAAACACCATATATTTT